This TCR beta chain was retrieved from a study of blood T cells in healthy people across ages. Turning to the study itself: The capture of about one barcoded beta molecule per two T cells was achieved by template switching.

With a J-beta primer mix and a sample-barcoded 5' primer, a second PCR ran about 7 to 12 cycles. A template-switch adaptor with 12 random nucleotides tagged each cDNA molecule. Each CDR3 protein is one row after TCRdb ran MiXCR on the 5' RACE reads. Of approximately 800,000 distinct CDR3 sequences listed, around 62% are singletons. This CDR3 is built from 15 residues. Overall study results and limits: Strongly correlated with naive T cell percentage was TCR beta diversity.

Turning to this clonotype: Its antigen is undetermined.

Sequenced: blood. The genes are TRBV12-3 or TRBV12-4 and TRBJ2-5; 9 nucleotides agree with TRBD1. The J call is in doubt because the DNA end fits TRBJ2-7 better. This TCR was recovered from a man under 40 in good health. CDR3 nucleotides: TGTGCCAGCAGTCCGGACAGGGGAGGTTCCTACGAGCAGTACTTC. Its protein product is CASSPDRGGSYEQYF.